This T cell receptor (beta chain) was found in a study of memory CD4+ T cells and cytomegalovirus serostatus. Assay used: immunoSEQ multiplex PCR; TCRdb lists only in-frame clones, some missing. The data show some 26,000 clones, roughly three quarters seen once. The CDR3 spans 11 residues. The ends were cut back, 5 bases at V and 2 bases at J, with 2 bases in the middle. Germline CDR1 is SEHNR and CDR2 is FQNEAQ (reference sequence). Single viable CD3+CD4+CD8-CD45RO+ cells were sorted as the memory CD4+ T cells. The specimen sequenced was memory CD4+ T cells from blood. The TCR comes from an adult in good health and CMV-seronegative. The rearrangement links TRBV7-9 to TRBJ2-3, with D unclear. The CDR3 is CASSATDTQYF. In DNA, the CDR3 is TGTGCCAGCAGCGCCACAGATACGCAGTATTTT.